These 30 T cell receptor beta chains came from one sample sequenced in a study of T cell repertoires in cytomegalovirus infection. TCRdb called the reads again in MiXCR, with one record for every CDR3 protein. This sample yields approximately 250,000 distinct CDR3 sequences, of which roughly 22% are seen a single time; about 20% belongs to the top ten. The specimen was CD8+ T cells from PBMCs. Receptor source: a human donor in good health (CMV status not recorded). Some clones in this sample may be carry-over from other donors' samples.

This clonotype was seen ten or more times. The chain employs TRBV11-2 and TRBJ2-5; TRBD1 agrees at 12 bases. CDR3 length equals 17 residues. Germline CDR1 reads SGHAT; CDR2 reads FQNNGV. J gave up 4 bases and V 4 bases, and 10 bases lay outside the gene matches. The DNA for the CDR3 is TGTGCCAGCAGCTCCGTGATGGGACAGGGGGCTACAGAGACCCAGTACTTC. This gives the protein CASSSVMGQGATETQYF.

In this sample, this clonotype turned up many times. The chain couples TRBV7-8 to TRBJ2-3; possibly TRBD1 or TRBD2 for D (6 bases each). This CDR3 has 14 amino acids. CDR1 is SGHVS and CDR2 is FQNEAQ in the germline V gene. Trimming took off 4 bases at V and 5 bases at J, with 13 bases between the two ends. The CDR3 DNA sequence: TGTGCCAGCAGCTGGAAGGGGGGCCTAGATACGCAGTATTTT. Translating gives CASSWKGGLDTQYF.

In its sample, this clonotype was seen many times. The CDR3 loop is CASTPWDPYNEQFF. The CDR3 DNA sequence: TGTGCCAGCACCCCTTGGGATCCGTACAATGAGCAGTTCTTC. The rearrangement uses TRBV12-3 or TRBV12-4 and TRBJ2-1; D gene uncertain. Deletions cut 7 bases from V and 4 bases from J, with 14 bases between. The CDR3 is 14 amino acids.

This clonotype occurred a few times. This rearrangement joins TRBV28 to TRBJ1-1; possible D gene TRBD1, 5 bases. Trimming removed 2 bases from V and 1 base from J, with 11 bases in between. This CDR3 has 15 residues. From germline, CDR1 is MDHEN and CDR2 SYDVKM. The CDR3 DNA follows: TGTGCCAGCAGTTTACGGGGACGGGGGAACACTGAAGCTTTCTTT. Encoded protein: CASSLRGRGNTEAFF.

Regarding this clonotype: One end of the junction varies from germline; a read error may be responsible. This chain joins TRBV12-3 or TRBV12-4 and TRBJ1-6, with D possibly TRBD1 on 5 matching bases. The CDR3 consists of 9 residues. The CDR3 DNA sequence: TGTGCCAGGACCGAGGGCGACAGCTTT. Translation: CARTEGDSF.

As concerns this clonotype: A much larger clone is a single base away; this may be a read error. The CDR3 loop is CASRLRQNNEQFF. CDR3 in DNA: TGTGCCAGCAGATTGAGACAGAACAATGAGCAGTTCTTC. The chain carries TRBV12-3 or TRBV12-4 and TRBJ2-1; D is possibly TRBD1 (5 bases). The V gene lost 6 bases and the J gene lost 5 bases, with 11 bases spanning the gap. The CDR3 sequence is 13 residues long.

The CDR3 nucleotides are TGTGCCAGCAGTTTATGGGCAGGGGGCTTGGACGAGCAGTACTTC. This gives the protein CASSLWAGGLDEQYF. The chain carries TRBV27 and TRBJ2-7; 8 bases match TRBD1. CDR3 size: 15 residues. The ends lost 1 base at V and 5 bases at J; junction bases unmatched: 7. Per germline, CDR1 MNHEY and CDR2 SMNVEV (reference sequence).

In its sample, this clonotype was seen many times. The rearrangement links TRBV7-9 to TRBJ1-6; D perhaps matches TRBD1 (6 bases). Germline V gene lookup returns CDR1 SEHNR and CDR2 FQNEAQ (reference sequence). The CDR3 runs 12 residues. V lost 10 bases, J lost 8 bases, and 12 bases lay in between. The chain's CDR3 is CAIQGLDSPLHF. CDR3 bases: TGTGCCATCCAGGGGTTAGATTCACCCCTCCACTTT.

The chain links TRBV19 to TRBJ2-7, with TRBD2 matching over 7 bases. Germline V gene sequence: CDR1 LNHDA, CDR2 SQIVND (reference sequence). This CDR3 is built from 14 residues. Trimming removed 10 bases from V and 3 bases from J; junction bases left unmatched: 12. DNA of the CDR3: TGTGCCACGTCAGCGGGGAGCGCGATCTACGAGCAGTACTTC. This encodes CATSAGSAIYEQYF.

This clonotype was seen ten or more times. The chain couples TRBV11-2 to TRBJ1-3; D is unresolved. Germline V gene sequence: CDR1 SGHAT, CDR2 FQNNGV. The V and J ends lost 3 bases and 0 bases respectively, with 12 bases between them. This CDR3 contains 16 residues. For the CDR3, the DNA is TGTGCCAGCAGCTTGGGTGGCGCTGTCTCTGGAAACACCATATATTTT. Its translation is CASSLGGAVSGNTIYF. Based on the CDR3 plus reference TRBV11-2 and TRBJ1-3, the full variable domain is EAGVAQSPRYKIIEKRQSVAFWCNPISGHATLYWYQQILGQGPKLLIQFQNNGVVDDSQLPKDRFSAERLKGVDSTLKIQPAKLEDSAVYLCASSLGGAVSGNTIYFGEGSWLTVV.

The chain uses TRBV13 and TRBJ1-4; D unclear. The V gene's germline CDR1 is PRHDT and CDR2 FYEKMQ (reference sequence). Trimming removed 0 bases at V and 4 bases at J, with 12 bases between. This CDR3 has 16 residues. CDR3 DNA: TGTGCCAGCAGCTTAGGTGTCAGGCCTAATAATGAAAAACTGTTTTTT. Amino acid sequence: CASSLGVRPNNEKLFF.

This clonotype was detected only a few times. The chain carries TRBV7-9 and TRBJ1-1; D unresolved. This CDR3 has 14 amino acids. Germline CDR1 is SEHNR and CDR2 is FQNEAQ (reference sequence). Trimming pared 5 bases from V and 1 base from J, leaving 11 bases between. CDR3 residues: CASSKVEGNTEAFF. CDR3 in DNA: TGTGCCAGCAGCAAAGTTGAAGGGAACACTGAAGCTTTCTTT.

This clonotype was picked up many times. The rearrangement links TRBV5-5 to TRBJ2-1, with 9 positions matching TRBD1. Germline trimming cut 3 bases from V and 5 bases from J; bases unmatched to any gene: 0. The CDR3 is made up of 13 amino acids. Germline V lookup: CDR1 SGHKS, CDR2 YYEKEE (reference sequence). As DNA, the CDR3 is TGTGCCAGCAGCTGGACAGGGGACAATGAGCAGTTCTTC. Protein sequence: CASSWTGDNEQFF.

The V and J genes are TRBV5-1 and TRBJ1-1, with D maybe TRBD1 (6 bases). This CDR3 region has 15 residues. Per the germline V gene, CDR1 is SGHRS and CDR2 is YFSETQ. The V end lost 0 bases, the J end lost 1 base, and 10 bases lay between the germline ends. DNA of the CDR3: TGCGCCAGCAGCTTGGCGGGACACACGAACACTGAAGCTTTCTTT. This sequence encodes CASSLAGHTNTEAFF.

This sequence joins TRBV2 and TRBJ2-3, with D unclear. Germline CDR1 is SNHLY and CDR2 is FYNNEI. V shed 0 bases and J shed 6 bases, with 13 bases lying between them. The CDR3 length is 15 residues. The chain's CDR3 is CASSEALAATDTQYF. The DNA for the CDR3 is TGTGCCAGCAGTGAAGCGTTAGCAGCTACGGATACGCAGTATTTT. The variable domain in full, completed from reference TRBV2 and TRBJ2-3, reads EPEVTQTPSHQVTQMGQEVILRCVPISNHLYFYWYRQILGQKVEFLVSFYNNEISEKSEIFDDQFSVERPDGSNFTLKIRSTKLEDSAMYFCASSEALAATDTQYFGPGTRLTVL.

This clonotype has a count of ten or more. This rearrangement joins TRBV7-2 to TRBJ2-6; D remains ambiguous. The V gene lost 3 bases and the J gene lost 3 bases, with 9 bases spanning the gap. The CDR3 has 15 amino acids. Germline assignment: CDR1 SGHTA and CDR2 FQGNSA. CDR3 sequence reads: CASSFRRGGANVLTF. CDR3 sequence (DNA): TGTGCCAGCAGCTTCAGGCGCGGTGGGGCCAACGTCCTGACTTTC.

This clonotype was seen a handful of times. The chain combines TRBV12-3 or TRBV12-4 with TRBJ2-3; D tentatively fits TRBD1 or TRBD2 (5 bases each). The CDR3 loop spans 18 amino acids. V gave up 3 bases and J gave up 1 base, with 20 bases separating them. The CDR3 here is CASSFGREYRRRTDTQYF. The CDR3 DNA follows: TGTGCCAGCAGTTTCGGCAGGGAGTACCGGCGACGCACAGATACGCAGTATTTT.

This clonotype was recorded at least ten times. The genes are TRBV12-3 or TRBV12-4 and TRBJ1-1; no definite D call. Deletions cut 4 bases from V and 6 bases from J, with 9 bases between. There are 12 residues in the CDR3. In DNA form, the CDR3 reads TGTGCCAGCAGTTCGGTAGGCCCTGAAGCTTTCTTT. Encoded protein: CASSSVGPEAFF.

This clonotype was recorded only once. A much larger clone lies a single base off, so this may be a read error. The rearrangement links TRBV28 to TRBJ2-3, with 9 nucleotides matching TRBD1. From germline, CDR1 is MDHEN and CDR2 SYDVKM. Trimming removed 5 bases from V and 2 bases from J; junction bases left unmatched: 5. The CDR3 consists of 15 residues. CDR3 coding DNA: TGTGCCAGCAGTCTGACAGGGGGATACACAGATACGCAGTATTTT. This encodes CASSLTGGYTDTQYF.

The V call is TRBV29-1, the J call TRBJ2-7, with TRBD1 as a possible D gene (7 bases). The germline V gene encodes CDR1 SQVTM and CDR2 ANQGSEA. The CDR3 runs to 16 residues. Deletions cut 5 bases from V and 2 bases from J, with 22 bases between. CDR3 DNA sequence: TGCAGCGTTATGACGGGACCCGGGGGACAGACCTACGAGCAGTACTTC. Amino acid sequence: CSVMTGPGGQTYEQYF.

The CDR3 region has the DNA TGCGCCAGCAGTCAATCAACAGGACAGGGGGTAGACGAGCAGTACTTC. Its translation: CASSQSTGQGVDEQYF. The rearrangement joins TRBV23-1 to TRBJ2-7; 10 bases line up with TRBD1. TRBV23-1 is assigned to the ORF class and has an uncertain function. The CDR3 runs 16 residues. V gave up 0 bases and J gave up 5 bases; unmatched junction bases: 7.

The chain couples TRBV6-4 to TRBJ2-7; no firm D call. Germline assignment: CDR1 MRHNA and CDR2 SNTAGT. The CDR3 has 12 residues. Trimming removed 9 bases at V and 6 bases at J, with 15 bases between. The CDR3 DNA reads TGTGCCAGGATGGGCGTTTGGACCGAGCAGTACTTC. It codes for CARMGVWTEQYF.

V and J are TRBV7-9 and TRBJ2-1; 8 nucleotides align to TRBD2. Germline CDR1 reads SEHNR; CDR2 reads FQNEAQ (reference sequence). The CDR3 consists of 16 residues. V shed 5 bases and J 8 bases; nucleotides not matched to a gene: 14. CDR3: CASSPPGGMAIDEQFF. The CDR3, as DNA: TGTGCCAGCAGCCCCCCGGGGGGGATGGCTATCGATGAGCAGTTCTTC.

The chain is built from TRBV20-1 and TRBJ1-1; a weak D match, TRBD1 (5 bases). V lost 5 bases and J lost 4, with 8 bases in between. The CDR3 sequence is 11 residues long. Looked up from germline, CDR1 is DFQATT and CDR2 is SNEGSKA (reference sequence). The CDR3 DNA reads as TGCAGTGCTGAGGGGTTCACTGAAGCTTTCTTT. Encoded protein: CSAEGFTEAFF.

The rearrangement links TRBV9 to TRBJ1-1, with TRBD1 identical over 8 bases. The germline V gene has CDR1 SGDLS and CDR2 YYNGEE. This CDR3 contains 13 residues. With 0 bases clipped from V and 7 bases from J, the junction kept 2 bases outside the gene matches. Written as DNA, the CDR3 is TGTGCCAGCAGCGTAGGGACAGGGTTTGAAGCTTTCTTT. This translates into CASSVGTGFEAFF.

This clonotype came up a few times. The chain links TRBV5-6 to TRBJ2-3, with a possible D match to TRBD1 (5 bases). Trimming left V 0 bases short and J 6 bases short, with 11 bases between. Germline CDR1 reads SGHDT; CDR2 reads YYEEEE. There are 14 residues in the CDR3. In DNA, the CDR3 is TGTGCCAGCAGCTTGGCTCCAGGGTTGGATACGCAGTATTTT. Translating it yields CASSLAPGLDTQYF.

The table lists this clonotype with many counts. CDR3 sequence (DNA): TGTGCCAGCAGCTCGGTGACCCGAGCTTACAATGAGCAGTTCTTC. Its translation: CASSSVTRAYNEQFF. The chain uses TRBV7-8 and TRBJ2-1; D unclear. V lost 4 bases to trimming and J lost 4 bases, with 14 bases between them. CDR1 and CDR2 (germline): SGHVS, FQNEAQ. There are 15 residues in the CDR3.

This clonotype has at least ten counts. The chain uses TRBV7-9 and TRBJ1-1; D might be TRBD1 (5 bases). The CDR3 has 14 residues. Germline assignment: CDR1 SEHNR and CDR2 FQNEAQ (reference sequence). V lost 4 bases and J lost 1, with 10 bases in between. CDR3 residues: CASSSRGQNTEAFF. The CDR3 DNA reads TGTGCCAGCAGCTCTAGAGGACAGAACACTGAAGCTTTCTTT.

This clonotype was detected a few times. The chain links TRBV7-9 to TRBJ1-1; no firm D call. CDR3 length: 13 amino acids. Germline assignment: CDR1 SEHNR and CDR2 FQNEAQ (reference sequence). V lost 3 bases and J 3 bases, leaving 8 bases between the germline ends. The CDR3 spells CASSFLVDTEAFF. The CDR3 DNA reads as TGTGCCAGCAGCTTCCTGGTTGACACTGAAGCTTTCTTT.

Many counts were recorded for this clonotype. The chain is built from TRBV7-2 and TRBJ1-4; no clear D gene. There are 13 residues in the CDR3. The V gene's germline CDR1 is SGHTA and CDR2 FQGNSA. Trimming took 2 bases from V and 4 from J, leaving 5 bases between them. The DNA of the CDR3 is TGTGCCAGCAGCTTATTGATTAATGAAAAACTGTTTTTT. It specifies CASSLLINEKLFF.